A single sample gave rise to the 2 T cell receptor beta chains below, sequenced in a study of T cells after yellow fever vaccination. TCRdb passed the 5' RACE reads through MiXCR, listing each CDR3 protein once. The sample gives about 510,000 distinct CDR3 sequences, 20% to 25% of which show up once; about 15% is in the top ten. Sequencing used PBMCs, obtained roughly 23 days after the first yellow fever vaccination. The receptors were gathered from a man aged 18 to 30 who received the YFV17D yellow fever vaccine.

This clonotype was found a few times. The J gene is TRBJ1-2, the V gene TRBV9; TRBD1 might be the D (6 bases). CDR1 and CDR2 from the germline V gene are SGDLS and YYNGEE. Trimming cost V 0 bases and J 8 bases, with 14 bases left between them. The CDR3 sequence is 14 residues long. CDR3: CASSVGSGEIGYTF. The DNA for the CDR3 is TGTGCCAGCAGCGTAGGTTCAGGGGAAATAGGCTACACCTTC.

The chain links TRBV11-2 to TRBJ1-4; D is ambiguous. CDR3 length equals 11 residues. The V gene's germline CDR1 is SGHAT and CDR2 FQNNGV. V lost 8 bases and J 7 bases, leaving 8 bases between the germline ends. CDR3 loop: CASCLFEKLFF. For the CDR3, the DNA is TGTGCCAGCTGCCTGTTTGAAAAACTGTTTTTT.